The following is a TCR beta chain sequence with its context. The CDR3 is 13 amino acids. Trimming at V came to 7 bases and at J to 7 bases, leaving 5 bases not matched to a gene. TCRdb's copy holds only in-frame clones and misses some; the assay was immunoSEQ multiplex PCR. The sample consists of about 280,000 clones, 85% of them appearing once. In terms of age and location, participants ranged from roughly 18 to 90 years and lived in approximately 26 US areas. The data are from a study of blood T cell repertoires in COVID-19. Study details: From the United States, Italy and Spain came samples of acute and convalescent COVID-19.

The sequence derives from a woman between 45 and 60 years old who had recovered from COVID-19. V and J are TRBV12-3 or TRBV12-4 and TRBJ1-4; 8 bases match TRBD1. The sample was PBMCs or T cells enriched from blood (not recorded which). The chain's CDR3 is CASTYRGGEKLFF. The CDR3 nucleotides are TGTGCCAGCACCTACAGGGGGGGTGAAAAACTGTTTTTT.